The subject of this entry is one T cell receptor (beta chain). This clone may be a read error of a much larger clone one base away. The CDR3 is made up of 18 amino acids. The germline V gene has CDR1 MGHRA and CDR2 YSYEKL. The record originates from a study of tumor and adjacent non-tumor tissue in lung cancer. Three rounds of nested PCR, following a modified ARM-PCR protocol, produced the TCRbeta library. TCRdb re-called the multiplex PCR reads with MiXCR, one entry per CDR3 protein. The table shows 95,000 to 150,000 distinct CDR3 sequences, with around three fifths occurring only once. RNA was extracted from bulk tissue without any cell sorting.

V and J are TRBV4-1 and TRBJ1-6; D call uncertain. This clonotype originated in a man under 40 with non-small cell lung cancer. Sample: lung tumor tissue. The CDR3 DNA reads TGCCCCAGCAGCCCCTCCGCCGGACCGAGCTCCTATAATTCACCCCTCCACTTT. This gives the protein CPSSPSAGPSSYNSPLHF.